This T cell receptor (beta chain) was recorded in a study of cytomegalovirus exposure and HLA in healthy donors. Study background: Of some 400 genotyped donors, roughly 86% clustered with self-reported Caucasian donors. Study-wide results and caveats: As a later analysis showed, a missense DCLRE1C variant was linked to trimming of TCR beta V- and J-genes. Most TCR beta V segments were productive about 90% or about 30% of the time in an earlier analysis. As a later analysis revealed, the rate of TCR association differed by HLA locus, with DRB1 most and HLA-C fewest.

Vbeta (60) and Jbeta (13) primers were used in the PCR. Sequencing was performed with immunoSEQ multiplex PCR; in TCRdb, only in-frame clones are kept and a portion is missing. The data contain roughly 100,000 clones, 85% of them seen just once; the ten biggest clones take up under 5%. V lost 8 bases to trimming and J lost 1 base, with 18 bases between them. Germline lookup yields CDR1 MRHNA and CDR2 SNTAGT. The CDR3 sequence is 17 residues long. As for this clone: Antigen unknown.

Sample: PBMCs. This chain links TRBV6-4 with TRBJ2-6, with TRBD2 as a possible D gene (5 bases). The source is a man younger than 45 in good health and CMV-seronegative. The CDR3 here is CASERDPPLSGANVLTF. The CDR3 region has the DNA TGTGCCAGCGAGAGGGATCCCCCCCTTTCTGGGGCCAACGTCCTGACTTTC.